The clone carrying this TCR beta chain has more than one count but fewer than ten. Its cognate antigen is unknown. A library of TCRbeta sequences, prepared with unique molecular identifiers, was generated. TCRdb called the PCR reads again in MiXCR, with one record for every CDR3 protein. The data hold 17,000 or so distinct CDR3 sequences, with approximately 13% observed a single time. The source of the sample is a study of T-cell reconstitution after alpha-beta-depleted transplantation in children. This CDR3 has 13 residues. Germline-derived CDR1 and CDR2 are MNHEY and SMNVEV (reference sequence). Trimming stripped 0 bases from V and 7 bases from J, with 10 bases between. Findings and limits, study-wide: Several hundred expanded graft clones reportedly were the source of alpha-beta T cells about two months after transplant. After one year, T-cell counts and TCRbeta diversity mostly came from new T cells. From surviving recipient T cells and thymic progenitors came the high day-60 TCRbeta diversity observed in some patients.

The material was PBMCs, mostly from graft donor cells, obtained 180 days after TCRalphabeta/CD19-depleted stem cell transplant. The chain is built from TRBV27 and TRBJ2-7; D is unclear. This clonotype was sampled from a boy under two years old who had a stem cell transplant for Wiskott-Aldrich syndrome, so the T cells may come from the graft donor. The CDR3 region has the DNA TGTGCCAGCAGTTTATCTTGGGGATTTGAGCAGTACTTC. Protein: CASSLSWGFEQYF.